The 24 T cell receptor beta chains reported below all come from one sample, sequenced in a study of control samples from healthy donors and cancer patients. TCRdb keeps only in-frame clones here, not all; method: immunoSEQ multiplex PCR. The sample holds roughly 180,000 clones, about 91% seen once. Sequencing was performed on blood. These receptors originate from a woman aged 40 to 50 in good health.

The chain employs TRBV6-5 and TRBJ1-5, with TRBD1 as a possible D gene (5 bases). The CDR3 is 13 amino acids. CDR1 is MNHEY, CDR2 SVGAGI, per germline. Deletions cut 10 bases from V and 7 bases from J, with 17 bases between. CDR3 region: CATRVGGEQPQHF. The CDR3 DNA reads TGTGCCACTAGGGTGGGGGGAGAACAGCCCCAGCATTTT.

V gene TRBV12-3 or TRBV12-4 combines with J gene TRBJ1-3; D gene unclear. The CDR3 has 13 residues. Between the trimmed V and J ends, which lost 3 bases and 0 bases, there was a span of 3 bases. CDR3 nucleotides: TGTGCCAGCAGTTTTAGCTCTGGAAACACCATATATTTT. Translated, it gives CASSFSSGNTIYF.

The J gene is TRBJ2-7, the V gene TRBV10-2; 11 bases agree with TRBD2. The CDR3 is 16 residues long. Trimming removed 0 bases from V and 0 bases from J; junction bases left unmatched: 1. Germline CDR1 and CDR2: WSHSY and SAAADI. The CDR3 DNA sequence: TGCGCCAGCAGTGAGTCGGGACTAGCGGTCTCCTACGAGCAGTACTTC. Translation: CASSESGLAVSYEQYF.

The CDR3 DNA follows: TGTGCCAGCAGTGAATTTAGGAGTTACTCTGGAAACACCATATATTTT. It specifies CASSEFRSYSGNTIYF. This chain uses TRBV25-1 with TRBJ1-3; unclear D gene. V was cut by 1 base and J by 0 bases, with 10 bases left in between. The CDR3 contains 16 residues. Germline V gives CDR1 MGHDK, CDR2 SYGVNS.

The genes are TRBV7-9 and TRBJ1-5; D perhaps matches TRBD1 (6 bases). Per the germline V gene, CDR1 is SEHNR and CDR2 is FQNEAQ (reference sequence). Trimming took off 3 bases at V and 0 bases at J, with 9 bases between the two ends. The length of the CDR3 is 15 residues. The CDR3 reads CASSLEGGSNQPQHF. The CDR3 DNA is TGTGCCAGCAGCTTGGAGGGGGGTAGCAATCAGCCCCAGCATTTT.

V usage is TRBV3-1 (or the pseudogene TRBV3-2) and J usage is TRBJ2-1; 11 bases fit TRBD2. CDR1 and CDR2 from the germline V gene are LGHDT and YNNKEL (reference sequence). V lost 3 bases, J lost 6 bases, and 1 base stayed unmatched. The CDR3 covers 14 residues. The CDR3 region is CASSHLAGGNEQFF. In DNA, the CDR3 is TGTGCCAGCAGCCATCTAGCGGGGGGCAATGAGCAGTTCTTC.

The CDR3 region has the DNA TGTGCCAGCAGCCCCACCGCTGGCGGGGGGGCAGATACGCAGTATTTT. Residues: CASSPTAGGGADTQYF. The V call is TRBV7-2, the J call TRBJ2-3; 9 bases agree with TRBD2. Germline loops: CDR1 SGHTA, CDR2 FQGNSA. V gave up 5 bases and J gave up 4 bases; unmatched junction bases: 10. CDR3 length: 16 amino acids.

CDR3 residues: CASSSRDALTSSNEKLFF. In DNA, the CDR3 is TGTGCCAGCTCAAGTCGGGACGCTCTAACGTCGTCTAATGAAAAACTGTTTTTT. The chain employs TRBV18 and TRBJ1-4; D is perhaps TRBD1 (5 bases). With 5 bases removed from V and 3 bases from J, the gap between germline ends came to 22 bases. CDR1 and CDR2 from the germline V gene are KGHSH and LQKENI. The length of the CDR3 is 18 residues.

The rearrangement uses TRBV12-3 or TRBV12-4 and TRBJ2-7; the D is unclear. The CDR3 loop spans 12 amino acids. V was shortened by 8 bases and J by 0 bases, with 8 bases between the two germline ends. CDR3 DNA: TGTGCCAGCTGCTCAGACTCCTACGAGCAGTACTTC. It yields the protein CASCSDSYEQYF.

This rearrangement joins TRBV11-2 to TRBJ1-2; 8 bases agree with TRBD1. The CDR3 runs to 16 residues. V lost 2 bases, J lost 6 bases, and 11 bases stayed unmatched. The germline V gene encodes CDR1 SGHAT and CDR2 FQNNGV. This CDR3 is CASSLSAGQGADGYTF. CDR3 sequence (DNA): TGTGCCAGCAGCTTATCTGCAGGGCAGGGGGCAGATGGCTACACCTTC.

This chain links TRBV19 with TRBJ1-2, with D possibly being TRBD1 (6 bases). Per the germline V gene, CDR1 is LNHDA and CDR2 is SQIVND (reference sequence). The CDR3 runs to 15 residues. Trimming took off 6 bases at V and 4 bases at J, with 18 bases between the two ends. CDR3 bases: TGTGCCAGTAGCAACTCGGGGGGGCCCAGCTATGGCTACACCTTC. Amino acids: CASSNSGGPSYGYTF.

This chain connects TRBV7-8 to TRBJ2-7; D remains ambiguous. Trimming pared 0 bases from V and 4 bases from J, leaving 4 bases between. Germline assignment: CDR1 SGHVS and CDR2 FQNEAQ. CDR3 length: 12 residues. The CDR3 reads CASSLAPYEQYF. The CDR3 nucleotides are TGTGCCAGCAGCTTAGCGCCTTACGAGCAGTACTTC.

This clone has more than one count but fewer than ten. V is TRBV11-2 and J is TRBJ1-4, with 7 bases identical to TRBD1. The V gene end was trimmed by 1 base and the J gene end by 8 bases; junction bases not matched to a gene: 4. Per the germline V gene, CDR1 is SGHAT and CDR2 is FQNNGV. CDR3 size: 14 residues. CDR3 protein: CASSLGQGGEKLFF. CDR3 bases: TGTGCCAGCAGCTTAGGGCAGGGGGGCGAAAAACTGTTTTTT.

This chain uses TRBV11-2 with TRBJ1-1; D perhaps matches TRBD1 (6 bases). CDR1 is SGHAT and CDR2 is FQNNGV in the germline V gene. V was trimmed by 0 bases and J by 3 bases, leaving 8 bases between them. The CDR3 spans 14 residues. The CDR3 nucleotides are TGTGCCAGCAGCTTAGATAACAGGGACACTGAAGCTTTCTTT. This sequence encodes CASSLDNRDTEAFF.

This chain uses TRBV7-9 with TRBJ2-1; the D is unclear. Germline lookup yields CDR1 SEHNR and CDR2 FQNEAQ (reference sequence). With 6 bases removed from V and 8 bases from J, the gap between germline ends came to 8 bases. CDR3 length: 11 amino acids. This CDR3 reads CASRSWYEQFF. DNA of the CDR3: TGTGCCAGCAGATCATGGTATGAGCAGTTCTTC.

V gene TRBV2 combines with J gene TRBJ1-1, with D perhaps TRBD1 (5 bases). Per the germline V gene, CDR1 is SNHLY and CDR2 is FYNNEI. This CDR3 has 13 amino acids. This CDR3 is CAQQGGRNTEAFF. The CDR3 bases are TGTGCGCAGCAGGGCGGGCGGAACACTGAAGCTTTCTTT. The whole variable domain, filled in from reference TRBV2 and TRBJ1-1, reads EPEVTQTPSHQVTQMGQEVILRCVPISNHLYFYWYRQILGQKVEFLVSFYNNEISEKSEIFDDQFSVERPDGSNFTLKIRSTKLEDSAMYFCAQQGGRNTEAFFGQGTRLTVV.

This chain uses TRBV6-5 with TRBJ2-1, with 9 bases identical to TRBD2. The germline V gene encodes CDR1 MNHEY and CDR2 SVGAGI. The CDR3 is made up of 15 amino acids. V dropped 7 bases and J dropped 10; count of bases not matched to a gene: 14. The DNA for the CDR3 is TGTGCCAGCACCGTGTCCGGCGGGGGGGCACAGGAGCAGTTCTTC. This gives the protein CASTVSGGGAQEQFF.

V is TRBV11-2 and J is TRBJ1-6; D unresolved. The CDR3 consists of 15 residues. Germline V lookup: CDR1 SGHAT, CDR2 FQNNGV. Trimming took off 9 bases at V and 0 bases at J, with 12 bases between the two ends. CDR3 sequence: CASSIWSSYNSPLHF. The CDR3 DNA reads as TGTGCCAGTTCCATTTGGAGCTCCTATAATTCACCCCTCCACTTT.

The chain combines TRBV6-5 with TRBJ1-5; a possible D gene is TRBD1 (5 bases). CDR3 size: 13 residues. Germline CDR1 is MNHEY and CDR2 is SVGAGI. Between the trimmed V and J ends, which lost 0 bases and 6 bases, there was a span of 6 bases. For the CDR3, the DNA is TGTGCCAGCAGTTACTCACAGGTTCAGCCCCAGCATTTT. Encoded protein: CASSYSQVQPQHF.

The rearrangement uses TRBV7-2 and TRBJ2-1, with D uncertain. The V and J ends lost 4 bases and 8 bases respectively, with 12 bases between them. The V gene's germline CDR1 is SGHTA and CDR2 FQGNSA. The CDR3 is 13 amino acids. CDR3 in DNA: TGTGCCAGCAGCTCCTCTGATGTCCATGAGCAGTTCTTC. It encodes CASSSSDVHEQFF.

The chain links TRBV5-6 to TRBJ1-3, with a tentative D call TRBD1 (6 bases). In germline, CDR1 is SGHDT, CDR2 YYEEEE. This CDR3 contains 17 residues. V was shortened by 2 bases and J by 2 bases, with 17 bases between the two germline ends. In DNA, the CDR3 is TGTGCCAGCAGCTTCAGGGGAACTTCCGACCCTGGAAACACCATATATTTT. Amino acids: CASSFRGTSDPGNTIYF.

V is TRBV5-1 and J is TRBJ2-7; 13 positions agree with TRBD2. V gave up 4 bases and J gave up 6 bases; unmatched junction bases: 4. This CDR3 has 14 amino acids. Germline-derived CDR1 and CDR2 are SGHRS and YFSETQ. CDR3 coding DNA: TGCGCCAGCAGCATCGGGACTAGCGGGGTCGAGCAGTACTTC. Translation gives CASSIGTSGVEQYF.

The V and J genes are TRBV11-2 and TRBJ2-7; 7 positions agree with TRBD1. The CDR3 spans 14 residues. Trimming took 3 bases from V and 7 from J; bases not matched to a gene: 9. Germline-derived CDR1 and CDR2 are SGHAT and FQNNGV. CDR3 protein: CASSLLGTVGEQYF. DNA of the CDR3: TGTGCCAGCAGCTTGCTAGGGACAGTGGGGGAGCAGTACTTC.

V gene TRBV7-9 combines with J gene TRBJ1-1, with D tentatively TRBD1 (5 bases). V was shortened by 1 base and J by 0 bases, with 15 bases between the two germline ends. This CDR3 region has 17 residues. Germline V gene lookup returns CDR1 SEHNR and CDR2 FQNEAQ (reference sequence). CDR3 nucleotides: TGTGCCAGCAGCTTAGACCGATGGGAGGGGATGAACACTGAAGCTTTCTTT. Amino acid sequence: CASSLDRWEGMNTEAFF.